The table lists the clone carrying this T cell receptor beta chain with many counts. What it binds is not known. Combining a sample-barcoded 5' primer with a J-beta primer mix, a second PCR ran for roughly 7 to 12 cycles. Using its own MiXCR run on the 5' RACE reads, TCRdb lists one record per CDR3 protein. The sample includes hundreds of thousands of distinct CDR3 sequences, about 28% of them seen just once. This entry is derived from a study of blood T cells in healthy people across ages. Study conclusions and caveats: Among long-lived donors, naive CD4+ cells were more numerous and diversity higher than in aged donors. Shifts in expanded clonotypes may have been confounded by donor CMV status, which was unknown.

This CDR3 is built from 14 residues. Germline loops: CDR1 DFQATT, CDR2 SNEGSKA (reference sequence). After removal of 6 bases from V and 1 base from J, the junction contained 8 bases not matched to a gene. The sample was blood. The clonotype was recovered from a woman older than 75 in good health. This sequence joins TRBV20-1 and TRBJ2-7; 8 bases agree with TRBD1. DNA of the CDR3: TGCAGTGCCAATTTGGACAGGGTATCCTACGAGCAGTACTTC. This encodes CSANLDRVSYEQYF.